This TCR beta chain was identified in a study of long-term antiretroviral therapy in people with HIV. Germline CDR1 and CDR2: SGHTA and FQGNSA. Trimming at V came to 3 bases and at J to 4 bases, leaving 9 bases not matched to a gene. CDR3 size: 15 residues. Every HIV-positive participant received treatment in the United States. immunoSEQ v3.0 was run at survey level. Method: immunoSEQ multiplex PCR; TCRdb's copy keeps in-frame clones and lacks some. The sample includes about 17,000 clones, more than 65% seen only once; the top ten take 6.5% to 10%. The TCR sequence derives from a man between 25 and 39 years old with HIV. The sequencing here drew on unsorted PBMCs, taken at the start of antiretroviral therapy. V gene TRBV7-2 combines with J gene TRBJ2-7; the match to TRBD2 covers 7 bases. CDR3: CASSFRASGVYEQYF. The CDR3 DNA reads TGTGCCAGCAGCTTTAGGGCTAGCGGTGTATACGAGCAGTACTTC.